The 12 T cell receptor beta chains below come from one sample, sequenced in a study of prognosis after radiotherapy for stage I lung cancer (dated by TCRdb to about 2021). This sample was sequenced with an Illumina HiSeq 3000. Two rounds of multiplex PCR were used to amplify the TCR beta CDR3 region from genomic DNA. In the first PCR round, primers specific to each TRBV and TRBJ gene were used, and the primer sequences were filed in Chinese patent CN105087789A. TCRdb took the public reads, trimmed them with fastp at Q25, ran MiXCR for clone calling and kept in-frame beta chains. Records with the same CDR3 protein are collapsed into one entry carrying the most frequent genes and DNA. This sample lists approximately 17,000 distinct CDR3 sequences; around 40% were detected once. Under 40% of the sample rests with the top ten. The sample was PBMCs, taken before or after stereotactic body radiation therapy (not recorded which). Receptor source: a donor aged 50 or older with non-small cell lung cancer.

The CDR3: CAWSLKTGGEQYF. The CDR3 bases are TGTGCCTGGAGTCTGAAGACAGGGGGCGAGCAGTACTTC. The chain is built from TRBV30 and TRBJ2-7; 9 bases agree with TRBD1. V shed 2 bases and J 6 bases; nucleotides not matched to a gene: 5. There are 13 residues in the CDR3. Germline loops: CDR1 GTSNPN, CDR2 SVGIG (reference sequence).

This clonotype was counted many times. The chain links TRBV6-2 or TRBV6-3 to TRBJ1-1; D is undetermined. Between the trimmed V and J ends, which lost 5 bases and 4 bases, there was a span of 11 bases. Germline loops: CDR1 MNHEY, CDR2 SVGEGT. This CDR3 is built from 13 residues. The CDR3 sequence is CASSDLGVTEAFF. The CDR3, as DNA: TGTGCCAGCAGTGACCTGGGAGTCACTGAAGCTTTCTTT.

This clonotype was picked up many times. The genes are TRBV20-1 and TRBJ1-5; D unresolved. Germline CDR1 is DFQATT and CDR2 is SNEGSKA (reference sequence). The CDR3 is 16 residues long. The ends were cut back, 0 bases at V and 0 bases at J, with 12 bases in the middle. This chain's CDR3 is CSAREGGSYSNQPQHF. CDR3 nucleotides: TGCAGTGCTAGAGAAGGTGGAAGCTATAGCAATCAGCCCCAGCATTTT.

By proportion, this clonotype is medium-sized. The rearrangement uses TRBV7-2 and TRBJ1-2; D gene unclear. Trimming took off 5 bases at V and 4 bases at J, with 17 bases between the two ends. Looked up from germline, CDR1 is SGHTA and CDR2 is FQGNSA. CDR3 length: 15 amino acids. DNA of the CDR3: TGTGCCAGCAGCCCATTTGGGGATTATGGCTATGGCTACACCTTC. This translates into CASSPFGDYGYGYTF. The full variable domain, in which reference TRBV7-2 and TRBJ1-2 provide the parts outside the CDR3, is GAGVSQSPSNKVTEKGKDVELRCDPISGHTALYWYRQSLGQGLEFLIYFQGNSAPDKSGLPSDRFSAERTGGSVSTLTIQRTQQEDSAVYLCASSPFGDYGYGYTFGSGTRLTVV.

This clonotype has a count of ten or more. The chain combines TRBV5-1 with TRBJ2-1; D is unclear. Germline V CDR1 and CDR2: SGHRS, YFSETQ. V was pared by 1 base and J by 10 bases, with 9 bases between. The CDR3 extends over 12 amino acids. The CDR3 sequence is CASSLTSAEQFF. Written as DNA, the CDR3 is TGCGCCAGCAGCTTGACCAGCGCCGAGCAGTTCTTC.

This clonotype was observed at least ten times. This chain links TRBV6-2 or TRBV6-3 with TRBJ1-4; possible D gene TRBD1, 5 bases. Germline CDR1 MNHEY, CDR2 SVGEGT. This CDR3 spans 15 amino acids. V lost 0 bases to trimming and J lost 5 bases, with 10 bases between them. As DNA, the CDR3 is TGTGCCAGCAGTTACTCTGCGGGGCCGAATGAAAAACTGTTTTTT. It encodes CASSYSAGPNEKLFF.

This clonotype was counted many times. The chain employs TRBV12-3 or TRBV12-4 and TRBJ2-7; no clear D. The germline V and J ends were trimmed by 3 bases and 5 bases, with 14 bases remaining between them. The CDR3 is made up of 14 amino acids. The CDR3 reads CASSLQESIHEQYF. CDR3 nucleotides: TGTGCCAGCAGTTTGCAGGAGAGCATACACGAGCAGTACTTC.

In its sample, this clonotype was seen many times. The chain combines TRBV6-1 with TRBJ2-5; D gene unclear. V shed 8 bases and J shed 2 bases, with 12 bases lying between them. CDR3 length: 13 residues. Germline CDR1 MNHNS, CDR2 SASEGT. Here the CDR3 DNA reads TGTGCCAGCGAACCGTTAAGACAAGAGACCCAGTACTTC. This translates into CASEPLRQETQYF.

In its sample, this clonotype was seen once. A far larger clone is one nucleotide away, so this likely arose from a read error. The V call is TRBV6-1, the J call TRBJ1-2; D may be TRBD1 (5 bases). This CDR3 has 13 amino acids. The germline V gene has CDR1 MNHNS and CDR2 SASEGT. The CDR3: CASSLTAAYVYTF. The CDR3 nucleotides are TGTGCCAGCAGCTTGACAGCGGCCTATGTCTACACCTTC.

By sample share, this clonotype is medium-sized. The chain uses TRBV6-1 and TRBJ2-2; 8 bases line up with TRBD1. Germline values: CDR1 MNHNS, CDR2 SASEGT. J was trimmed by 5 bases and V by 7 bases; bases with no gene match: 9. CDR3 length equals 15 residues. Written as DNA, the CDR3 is TGTGCCAGCATCTCGGACAGGGTGGGAACCGGGGAGCTGTTTTTT. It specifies CASISDRVGTGELFF.

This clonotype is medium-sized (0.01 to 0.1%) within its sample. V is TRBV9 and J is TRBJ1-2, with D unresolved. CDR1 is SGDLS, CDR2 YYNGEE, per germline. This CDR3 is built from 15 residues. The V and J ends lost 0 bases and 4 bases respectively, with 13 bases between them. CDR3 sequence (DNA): TGTGCCAGCAGCGTAGATGCGAACGGACTCTATGGCTACACCTTC. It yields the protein CASSVDANGLYGYTF. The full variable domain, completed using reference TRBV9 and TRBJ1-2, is DSGVTQTPKHLITATGQRVTLRCSPRSGDLSVYWYQQSLDQGLQFLIQYYNGEERAKGNILERFSAQQFPDLHSELNLSSLELGDSALYFCASSVDANGLYGYTFGSGTRLTVV.

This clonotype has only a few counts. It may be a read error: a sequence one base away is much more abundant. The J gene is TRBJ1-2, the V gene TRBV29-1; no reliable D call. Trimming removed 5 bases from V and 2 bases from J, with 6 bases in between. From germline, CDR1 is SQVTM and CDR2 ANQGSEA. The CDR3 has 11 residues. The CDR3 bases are TGCAGCGTTTATCCCAACTATGGCTACACCTTC. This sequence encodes CSVYPNYGYTF.